This section outlines one TCR beta chain sequence together with its context. There are a few counts of this clone. The target of this receptor is not known. Base-call qualities are not available, and no considerably larger clone is one nucleotide away. These data are taken from a study of cytomegalovirus exposure and HLA in healthy donors listed by TCRdb under 2017. Looking at the study overall: An earlier analysis of roughly 610 of the donors reported over 250 Gb of sequence data and some 110 million unique TCR beta sequences obtained from about 180 million T cells. An earlier analysis of 450 to 750 of the donors used high-throughput TCR beta sequencing to judge whether each TCR beta V gene segment behaved as functional or pseudogenic. Rather than using new phenotypic data, the later analysis identified candidate immune exposures from TCR beta sequences and from how often those sequences occurred across donors. Every repertoire in the discovery cohort had been generated on one and the same sequencing platform. In a later genetic analysis, genome-wide SNP genotypes for about three fifths of the 666 donors were used, and that subset was treated as a discovery cohort. Roughly five DR-DQ haplotypes were handled as single units for association and clustering because linkage in the cohort was strong. On average, over 200,000 unique TCR beta nucleotide sequences were sequenced per donor among 398 genotyped donors of the cohort, with roughly 18% of those sequences being non-productive. Donor age, sex, ethnicity and CMV serostatus were collected together with the repertoire data. A later analysis re-analyzed previously published TCR beta repertoires from 666 donors and added high-resolution HLA genotyping to study TCR occurrence patterns. High-throughput TCR immunosequencing, statistical association of individual TCRs with disease status, and machine learning were combined to predict cytomegalovirus infection status. The study used immunosequencing to profile the T cell repertoires of several hundred subjects and linked those repertoires to cytomegalovirus serostatus. Both class I and class II loci were covered by HLA typing, at four-digit resolution. The study was designed to test whether signatures of past pathogen exposure could be identified by cataloging public T cell receptors. Typing coverage differed by locus: A, B, C, DRB1 and DQB1 were typed in about 629-640 donors, DQA1 in approximately 520, DPA1 in nearly 610, and DPB1 in just under 490. A separate validation cohort of some 130 different subjects was used in addition to the approximately 610-subject first cohort. Of the approximately 400 genotyped donors, 75% to 85% were placed in the genetic ancestry cluster associated with self-reported Caucasian donors. Roughly 300 gigabases of sequencing data and approximately 80 million unique TCR sequences were included in an early release covering 500 to 750 HLA-typed donors.

To prepare the library, the immunoSEQ multiplex PCR assay was applied. The multiplex PCR relied on a mix of 60 forward primers for TCR Vbeta segments and 13 reverse primers for TCR Jbeta segments. Amplification of the CDR3 region of rearranged TCR beta genes was performed with a multiplex PCR assay on genomic DNA. The amplified TCR beta libraries were sequenced on the Illumina HiSeq System as 87-base-pair reads. For the original study's pipeline: A later analysis tallied 70 million to 100 million unique TCR beta chains across the 610 or so repertoires, and approximately 12 million of those chains were shared by two or more donors. Raw reads were error-corrected and collapsed into unique sequences by a nearest-neighbor algorithm in which closely related sequences were merged to remove PCR and sequencing errors. To assign V, D and J gene segments, CDR3 sequences were aligned to IMGT reference sequences. For a sequence to be retained, at least a six-nucleotide match to both a V gene segment and a J gene segment was required. Rearrangements were called productive when the CDR3 lacked stop codons and stayed in frame with V and J; all others were non-productive. Following IMGT convention, CDR3 was defined as the stretch from the second conserved V-encoded cysteine up to the conserved J-encoded phenylalanine. In an earlier analysis of more than 550 of the donors, sequences lacking an unambiguous match to a single V gene segment were excluded. An earlier analysis of approximately 590 of the donors called V segments functional above 56.7% productive rearrangements and segregating when the between-donor standard deviation exceeded 5%. A statistical classification framework was built to diagnose cytomegalovirus status from the catalog of TCR beta chain sequences. A later analysis assigned V and J genes by comparing TCR nucleotide sequences with IMGT/GENE-DB human TR gene sequences. A later analysis assigned CDR3 sequences and most-parsimonious VDJ recombination scenarios with the TCRdist pipeline. A later analysis defined each TCR beta chain by its CDR3 amino acid sequence plus V-gene family, and excluded reads lacking a unique V-gene family. As a way to deal with suspected cross-contamination and a sequencing artifact, a later analysis dropped roughly 600 nucleotide sequences that were highly shared and had low generation probability. A later analysis calculated a clonal expansion index for each public chain from normalized within-repertoire ranks of inferred template counts. Generation probabilities in a later analysis came from a VDJ recombination model fitted to out-of-frame rearrangements, and those results were checked against IGoR. Hypergeometric tests were used in a later analysis to score TCR-TCR, TCR-HLA and TCR-CMV co-occurrence, with a repertoire-size bias correction applied to the TCR pairs. In a later analysis, false discovery rates were estimated by permuting HLA or CMV assignments 20 times. In a later analysis, co-occurring TCRs were grouped using DBSCAN, with TCRdist sequence similarity added in when clustering inside HLA-allele-positive subsets. Co-occurrence clustering excluded repertoires with fewer than 30,000 or more than 120,000 public chains, plus five with anomalous nucleotide sharing. This immuneACCESS table, as held by TCRdb, lists in-frame sequences with V and J called but not all clones. Of the missing ones, under half trace to an unresolved V gene in checked studies; the others have no known cause. The DNA was the basis for D and trimming; V, J and clone size are from that table. The sample data list more than 95,000 clones, and about three quarters of these were observed just once. Roughly 5.9% of the sample is held by the ten biggest clonotypes.

The CDR3 holds 15 amino acids from the cysteine to the phenylalanine. The DNA shown is the 45-base CDR3, in frame from base 1. Clipping removes 0 bases from V and 7 bases from J, with 6 as the unmatched junction base count. Taken from the germline V gene, the CDR1 and CDR2 loops are SGHDT and YYEEEE. The paper's findings and limits, for the study overall: According to the authors, the approach could potentially be generalized to other disease states and immunological phenotypes. While some public TCRs were present in many individuals, most TCR sequences turned up only very rarely across donors. The classifier was reported to diagnose cytomegalovirus status with high specificity and sensitivity in both the original cohort and the validation cohort. Because HLA typing was missing for some donors at each locus, association tests included only the typed subset. Immune exposure information for the cohort was limited to CMV serostatus. Linkage disequilibrium might explain the correlated functional status among segregating V segments, but an unknown experimental factor could not be ruled out. The study listed 150 to 200 TCR beta chains as associated with cytomegalovirus. A cluster of highly shared sequence variants was judged likely to be a technical artifact of the sequencing pipeline. In a later analysis, 15,000 to 20,000 TCR beta sequences were associated with specific HLA alleles at a false discovery rate of 0.05. Some IMGT-functional V segments, including TRBV6-2 and TRBV6-3, could not be distinguished by the 87-base-pair reads and were therefore excluded. An association between a missense DCLRE1C variant and V-gene and J-gene trimming of TCR beta chains was found in a later genetic analysis and replicated in an independent cohort. In this cohort, only TCR beta chains were sequenced, and detectable features were limited by the absence of alpha or paired-chain data. Broadly in line with IMGT annotations, most TCR beta V segments showed up in productive rearrangements about 87% or about 30% of the time in an earlier analysis of several hundred of the donors. Approximately 18 rarely observed V segments, including chromosome 9 orphons, were excluded from the earlier analysis of 550 to 700 of the donors because counts were too low. A further reported finding was that TCR beta sequences accurately predicted the HLA-A and HLA-B alleles for most subjects in the first cohort. A later analysis reported that several top co-occurrence clusters appeared linked to parvovirus B19, influenza, CMV and Epstein-Barr virus. Roughly uniform sequencing depth across donors was assumed in presence/absence analyses, although this assumption may not hold. In a later analysis, HLA-associated TCR beta chains showed more clonal expansion and lower generation probabilities than non-associated chains that were equally common. In a later analysis, most CMV-associated TCR beta chains were found to appear HLA-restricted, with HLA associations seemingly driven largely by CMV exposure. Three of the identified cytomegalovirus-associated TCR beta chains were confirmed in vitro to be specific for cytomegalovirus antigens. Strong co-occurrence of HLA alleles, especially DR and DQ, made assigning TCR associations to individual alleles difficult. A later analysis found that TCR association rates varied across HLA loci, with DRB1 alleles showing the most associated TCRs and HLA-C alleles the fewest. Compared with the approximately 670-donor mean, donors in an Asian-associated ancestry cluster had fewer N-insertions in productive TCRs, according to a later genetic analysis.

The cohort consisted of more than 650 healthy bone marrow donors. At the time of sampling, every cohort member was nominally healthy, though immune exposures that went unrecorded were likely present. The donor was CMV seronegative and belonged to the group of 320 or so seronegative cohort members. Each donor provided a peripheral blood sample, and peripheral blood mononuclear cells were used for TCR beta sequencing. Genomic DNA was extracted from the blood cell samples with the Qiagen DNeasy Blood Extraction Kit. The chain employs TRBV5-6 and TRBJ2-2; the junction holds 7 bases that match TRBD2. The sequenced sample consisted of PBMCs. This sequence was found in a woman aged 40 to 50 in good health and CMV-seronegative. CDR3 loop: CASSLVGRGHGELFF. The bases read TGTGCCAGCAGCTTGGTTGGGAGGGGCCACGGGGAGCTGTTTTTT.